These T cell receptor beta chains were read from a single sample in a study of blood T cell repertoires in COVID-19. Repertoires were generated with immunoSEQ multiplex PCR, while TCRdb's copy carries only in-frame clones and drops some. The table shows about 200,000 clones, with about four fifths occurring only once. Specimen: peripheral blood. These receptors were taken from a woman aged 55-69 years with COVID-19, enrolled during active disease. The conserved cysteine and the conserved F or W are not part of the CDR3 here.

j_gene: TRBJ1-2; v_gene: TRBV7-9; CDR3aa: ASSLGDRASYGYT
j_gene: TRBJ1-1; v_gene: TRBV5-4; CDR3aa: ASSQGALTEAF
j_gene: TRBJ1-2; v_gene: TRBV4-3; CDR3aa: ASSQDRDMFGYGYT
j_gene: TRBJ1-4; v_gene: TRBV30; CDR3aa: AWSAQELNEKLF
j_gene: TRBJ2-1; v_gene: TRBV2; CDR3aa: ASSEGVAREQF
j_gene: TRBJ1-4; v_gene: TRBV5-1; CDR3aa: ASSFGQRTEKLF
j_gene: TRBJ2-7; v_gene: TRBV7-9; CDR3aa: ASSSERLAPFYEQY
j_gene: TRBJ2-7; v_gene: TRBV14; CDR3aa: ASSHLSGTSGRGYEQY
j_gene: TRBJ2-6; v_gene: TRBV7-9; CDR3aa: ASRPGLASGANVLT
j_gene: TRBJ2-1; v_gene: TRBV4-1; CDR3aa: ASGISGTSVYNEQF
j_gene: TRBJ1-5; v_gene: TRBV2; CDR3aa: ASSEGTGRQPQH
j_gene: TRBJ1-1; v_gene: TRBV2; CDR3aa: ASSPSGRGRNTEAF
j_gene: TRBJ2-2; v_gene: TRBV6-6; CDR3aa: ASTAGRGNTGELF
j_gene: TRBJ2-4; v_gene: TRBV19; CDR3aa: ASSIDRGRSDIQY
j_gene: TRBJ2-5; v_gene: TRBV5-5; CDR3aa: ASSLEGGRETQY
j_gene: TRBJ2-7; v_gene: TRBV5-1; CDR3aa: ASSLGASGRAHEQY
j_gene: TRBJ2-2; v_gene: TRBV7-9; CDR3aa: ASSLARGQSISYTGELF
j_gene: TRBJ2-5; v_gene: TRBV11-2; CDR3aa: ASRRGLEQETQY
j_gene: TRBJ2-1; v_gene: TRBV5-1; CDR3aa: ASSPGTSGGYLDEQF
j_gene: TRBJ1-2; v_gene: TRBV19; CDR3aa: ASSPRDRVLYGYT
j_gene: TRBJ1-6; v_gene: TRBV9; CDR3aa: ASRAGGPTRNSPLH
j_gene: TRBJ1-4; v_gene: TRBV2; CDR3aa: ASSLRGGPTNEKLF
j_gene: TRBJ1-1; v_gene: TRBV5-8; CDR3aa: ASSLSRDTEAF
j_gene: TRBJ1-2; v_gene: TRBV10-3; CDR3aa: AISEEGQGYT
j_gene: TRBJ1-2; v_gene: TRBV27; CDR3aa: ASSPDEGQLNYGYT
j_gene: TRBJ2-4; v_gene: TRBV3-1/TRBV3-2; CDR3aa: ASSGRQRGANIQY
j_gene: TRBJ1-3; v_gene: TRBV5-8; CDR3aa: ASATPGNTIY
j_gene: TRBJ2-1; v_gene: TRBV5-1; CDR3aa: ASSLVSRQNNEQF
j_gene: TRBJ2-3; v_gene: TRBV11-2; CDR3aa: ASSLAGGTDTQY
j_gene: TRBJ1-1; v_gene: TRBV29-1; CDR3aa: SGRGNPLAEAF
j_gene: TRBJ2-2; v_gene: TRBV2; CDR3aa: ASRERTGGTGELF
j_gene: TRBJ2-1; v_gene: TRBV24-1; CDR3aa: ATSASWTVYNEQF
j_gene: TRBJ2-3; v_gene: TRBV7-9; CDR3aa: ASSHTETDTQY
j_gene: TRBJ2-2; v_gene: TRBV7-2; CDR3aa: ASSLTRQGGAGELF
j_gene: TRBJ1-5; v_gene: TRBV28; CDR3aa: ASSPQGTGHQPQH
j_gene: TRBJ2-7; v_gene: TRBV10-3; CDR3aa: AGGKGDEQY
j_gene: TRBJ1-4; v_gene: TRBV7-9; CDR3aa: ASSPGTGEVGGLF